A single sample is the source of the 18 T cell receptor beta chains below, sequenced in a study of tumor and adjacent non-tumor tissue in lung cancer. This sample's RNA came from whole unsorted tissue. TCRbeta libraries were built with three rounds of nested PCR, modified from ARM-PCR. Each CDR3 protein is one row after TCRdb ran MiXCR on the multiplex PCR reads. The data show about 200,000 distinct CDR3 sequences, 71% seen once. The specimen sequenced was lung tumor tissue. These receptor sequences come from a man in his sixties with non-small cell lung cancer.

A word on this clonotype: This may be a read error: a much more frequent sequence differs by one nucleotide. The chain uses TRBV11-3 and TRBJ1-1; possible D gene TRBD1, 6 bases. Trimming left V 0 bases short and J 1 base short, with 9 bases between. The CDR3 loop spans 15 amino acids. Germline V gives CDR1 SGHNT, CDR2 YENEEA. CDR3: CASSLDQGPNTEAFF. In DNA form, the CDR3 reads TGTGCCAGCAGCTTAGATCAGGGGCCGAACACTGAAGCTTTCTTT.

The chain uses TRBV12-3 or TRBV12-4 and TRBJ1-2; weak D call: TRBD1 (6 bases). The CDR3 loop spans 13 amino acids. Trimming shortened V by 6 bases and J by 8 bases, and 16 bases separated the two germline ends. CDR3 bases: TGTGCCAGCAGAACACAGGGTTTGGGGGGCTACACCTTC. Translating gives CASRTQGLGGYTF.

Worth noting for this clonotype: Since no conserved phenylalanine or tryptophan closes the CDR3, a read error is the likely cause. Because the CDR3's place on the DNA is in doubt, the DNA is left out and the CDR3 is given as listed by TCRdb. V gene TRBV20-1 combines with J gene TRBJ2-3; TRBD1, the D gene given by the table, was not confirmed from the DNA. The CDR3 adds up to 14 amino acids, both ends counted. Germline V lookup: CDR1 DFQATT, CDR2 SNEGSKA (reference sequence). The CDR3: CSASPDSGTDTRYL.

A remark on this clonotype: A read error may explain this, as a much larger clone is one base away. The chain has TRBV20-1 and TRBJ1-1; tentatively, D is TRBD1 (6 bases). This CDR3 has 13 residues. V lost 7 bases to trimming and J lost 5 bases, with 17 bases between them. Germline loops: CDR1 DFQATT, CDR2 SNEGSKA (reference sequence). The CDR3 protein is CSVTIRGGTEAFF. The CDR3 nucleotides are TGCAGTGTTACCATTAGGGGGGGAACTGAAGCTTTCTTT.

The V call is TRBV28, the J call TRBJ1-5; no firm D call. CDR3 length: 17 amino acids. CDR1 and CDR2 from the germline V gene are MDHEN and SYDVKM. The V end was cut by 1 base, the J end by 6 bases, with 19 bases between. The CDR3 nucleotides read TGTGCCAGCAGTTTATTTTTCACGGGGAAATTGGGTCAGCCCCAGCATTTT. This gives the protein CASSLFFTGKLGQPQHF.

To note about this clonotype: A much larger clone is a single base away; this may be a read error. This chain uses TRBV12-3 or TRBV12-4 with TRBJ1-1; no clear D. Trimming removed 3 bases at V and 5 bases at J, with 7 bases between. The CDR3 consists of 12 residues. CDR3 loop: CASSLTFTEAFF. The DNA of the CDR3 is TGTGCCAGCAGTTTGACCTTTACTGAAGCTTTCTTT.

About this clonotype: A read error may account for a junction end that differs from germline. The gene calls are TRBV5-1 and TRBJ1-2, with D perhaps matching TRBD1 (5 bases). The germline gives CDR1 SGHRS, CDR2 YFSETQ. CDR3 size: 13 residues. The CDR3 loop is CACRQGVEYGYTF. CDR3 nucleotide sequence: TGCGCCTGCAGACAAGGGGTTGAATACGGCTACACCTTC.

Comment on this clonotype: A junction boundary mismatches the germline segment, possibly from a read error. The rearrangement uses TRBV11-2 and TRBJ2-1; 8 bases line up with TRBD2. The V gene's germline CDR1 is SGHAT and CDR2 FQNNGV. The CDR3 extends over 15 amino acids. The DNA for the CDR3 is TGTGCCAGTAGCTTAGGGGCGGGGGGCGATAATGAGCAGTTCTTC. It encodes CASSLGAGGDNEQFF.

Turning to this clonotype: Possible read error: a much larger clone is one base away. CDR3 residues: CAISLQGAGSEAFF. The CDR3 coding sequence is TGTGCCATCAGTCTACAGGGGGCAGGGTCTGAAGCTTTCTTT. The rearrangement uses TRBV12-3 or TRBV12-4 and TRBJ1-1; 9 nucleotides line up with TRBD1. The CDR3 has 14 residues.

A remark on this clonotype: An end of the junction differs from the germline gene, which may be a read error. The rearrangement links TRBV6-6 to TRBJ2-3; either TRBD1 or TRBD2 may fit D (5 bases each). The CDR3 has 15 amino acids. CDR1 and CDR2 from the germline V gene are MNHNY and SVGAGI (reference sequence). The CDR3 protein is CASTYSLGGTDTQYF. CDR3 nucleotides: TGTGCCAGCACTTACTCGCTGGGGGGCACAGATACGCAGTATTTT.

A note on this clonotype: At one end the junction does not follow the germline gene, possibly because of a read error. The chain couples TRBV4-3 to TRBJ2-3; TRBD2 is a possible D gene (6 bases). The CDR3 has 16 amino acids. Germline V gene lookup returns CDR1 LGHNA and CDR2 YSLEER. The CDR3 sequence: CASSQDRAGTSGTQYF. DNA of the CDR3: TGCGCCAGCAGTCAAGATAGAGCGGGCACCTCAGGTACGCAGTATTTT.

This clonotype occurred once. Being one base from a much bigger clone, this may be a read error. V and J are TRBV4-2 and TRBJ2-6; D tentatively reads TRBD1 or TRBD2 (5 bases each). In germline, CDR1 is LGHNA, CDR2 YNFKEQ. The CDR3 totals 20 residues. This CDR3 reads CASNQVTPGQGSSGANVLTF. The CDR3, as DNA: TGTGCCAGCAACCAAGTAACCCCGGGGCAGGGAAGCTCTGGGGCCAACGTCCTGACTTTC.

Details on this clonotype: A read error may produce the germline difference seen at one junction end. The chain employs TRBV11-3 and TRBJ2-5; no clear D. Per germline, CDR1 SGHNT and CDR2 YENEEA. The CDR3 is 12 amino acids. CDR3 DNA sequence: TGTGCCAGCTGCTTCCCCCAAGAGACACAGTACTTC. Its translation is CASCFPQETQYF.

Worth noting for this clonotype: A much larger clone lies a single base off, so this may be a read error. The rearrangement joins TRBV6-5 to TRBJ2-2, with unresolved D. The V gene lost 0 bases and the J gene lost 3 bases, with 11 bases spanning the gap. This CDR3 is built from 16 residues. Germline CDR1 is MNHEY and CDR2 is SVGAGI. The CDR3 coding sequence is TGTGCCAGCAGTTACTCTAAGCATCAGTACACCGGGGAGCTGTTTTTT. This translates into CASSYSKHQYTGELFF.

This clonotype has ten or more counts. The gene calls are TRBV20-1 and TRBJ2-5; 8 bases agree with TRBD2. The CDR3 has 14 amino acids. The germline V gene encodes CDR1 DFQATT and CDR2 SNEGSKA (reference sequence). J gave up 1 base and V 3 bases, and 4 bases lay outside the gene matches. The CDR3 DNA reads TGCAGTGCTAGTACTCTAGCGGGCCAAGAGACCCAGTACTTC. This translates into CSASTLAGQETQYF.

Of note for this clonotype: This sequence may be a read error, since a much larger clone differs from it by one base. The rearrangement uses TRBV28 and TRBJ1-5; 8 bases match TRBD1. Germline V gives CDR1 MDHEN, CDR2 SYDVKM. This CDR3 has 17 residues. The CDR3 DNA is TGTGCCTGCAGTTTAGCCCGGACAGGGAATTGGGATCAGCCCCAGCATTTT. This sequence encodes CACSLARTGNWDQPQHF.

Points on this clonotype: A junction end diverges from the germline sequence, so it may reflect a read error. The chain couples TRBV5-4 to TRBJ2-5; the match to TRBD2 covers 9 bases. The CDR3 extends over 17 amino acids. CDR1 and CDR2 (germline): SGHNT, YYREEE (reference sequence). DNA for the CDR3: TGTGCCAGCACCTTGGGGGCCGGGACTAGCATGCGAGAGACCCAGTACTTC. Protein product: CASTLGAGTSMRETQYF.

In the case of this clonotype: A read error is possible here, since a much larger clone lies one base away. This chain links TRBV14 with TRBJ2-3, with 7 bases matching TRBD2. V gave up 0 bases and J gave up 5 bases; unmatched junction bases: 5. The CDR3 covers 15 residues. The germline V gene has CDR1 SGHDN and CDR2 FVKESK. Here the CDR3 reads CASSQDGGNKDTQYF. DNA of the CDR3: TGTGCCAGCAGCCAAGACGGGGGGAACAAAGATACGCAGTATTTT.